The 5 T cell receptor beta chains below were found in one sample sequenced in a study of blood T cells in healthy people across ages. The second PCR ran roughly 6 to 11 cycles with a sample-barcoded 5' primer and J-beta primers. TCRdb reanalysed the 5' RACE reads using MiXCR and keeps one entry per CDR3 protein. The sample includes 600,000 or so distinct CDR3 sequences, about 21% of them seen just once. Sequencing was carried out using blood. Receptors originate from a man aged 70-80 years in good health.

CDR3 sequence reads: CASKGTGVTNEQFF. CDR3 nucleotide sequence: TGTGCCAGTAAGGGGACAGGGGTCACCAATGAGCAGTTCTTC. The chain uses TRBV19 and TRBJ2-1; 10 nucleotides line up with TRBD1. Germline CDR1 reads LNHDA; CDR2 reads SQIVND (reference sequence). This CDR3 has 14 residues. After removal of 7 bases from V and 6 bases from J, the junction contained 6 bases not matched to a gene.

In this sample, this clonotype turned up once. A much larger clone lies a single base off, so this may be a read error. This chain uses TRBV28 with TRBJ2-7, with a tentative D call TRBD2 (5 bases). V lost 7 bases and J 5 bases, leaving 21 bases between the germline ends. CDR1 is MDHEN and CDR2 is SYDVKM in the germline V gene. The CDR3 runs to 15 residues. This CDR3 reads CASTPRVSLAHEQYF. The CDR3 DNA is TGTGCCAGCACCCCGAGGGTAAGCTTGGCCCACGAGCAGTACTTC.

This clonotype was seen more than once but under ten times. A clone one base away is much larger, so this may be a read error. The chain recombines TRBV6-5 with TRBJ2-7, with 7 bases fitting TRBD2. Germline CDR1 and CDR2: MNHEY and SVGAGI. This CDR3 is built from 15 residues. CDR3: CAGSSLAGGSYEQYF. The CDR3 DNA sequence: TGTGCCGGCAGTTCGTTAGCGGGCGGCTCCTACGAGCAGTACTTC.

This sequence joins TRBV19 and TRBJ2-5; TRBD2 agrees at 7 bases. The J call is in doubt because the DNA end fits TRBJ2-1 better. From germline, CDR1 is LNHDA and CDR2 SQIVND (reference sequence). CDR3 length: 16 amino acids. The CDR3 bases are TGTGCCAGTAGTATAGCGGGAGGCCATCTTGGGAATGAGCAGTTCTTC. Its protein is CASSIAGGHLGNEQFF.

The chain is built from TRBV28 and TRBJ2-2; 9 nucleotides line up with TRBD2. Germline values: CDR1 MDHEN, CDR2 SYDVKM. CDR3 length: 15 residues. The trim removed 7 bases at V and 4 bases at J, leaving 7 bases unmatched. The CDR3 reads CASTVSGSRTGELFF. CDR3 coding DNA: TGTGCCAGCACCGTTAGCGGGAGTCGCACCGGGGAGCTGTTTTTT.